Listed below are T cell receptor beta chains from one sample, sequenced in a study of regulatory T cells in long-lasting Graves disease. TCRdb analysed the multiplex PCR reads with MiXCR anew, one entry per CDR3 protein. In the table there are about 470,000 distinct CDR3 sequences, roughly 20% of which are singletons. The specimen comprised peripheral blood mononuclear cells (PBMCs), sampled when the disease was refractory, from a patient treated with antithyroid drugs. These receptors all come from a female donor with Graves disease. Both conserved end residues are part of each CDR3. The order of the fields is D gene, J gene, clone size, V gene, CDR3 length, CDR3 DNA, CDR3 protein. D genes are given only for firm matches. Expanded clones are given a class, and other clones once, few, many or no size at all.

d_call: .; j_call: TRBJ1-2; clone_size: many; v_call: TRBV7-8; cdr3_length: 17; cdr3_nt: TGTGCCAGCAGTCCACGGGTTGTTGACAGAGGCGGCTATGGCTACACCTTC; cdr3_aa: CASSPRVVDRGGYGYTF
d_call: TRBD1; j_call: TRBJ1-1; clone_size: few; v_call: TRBV5-8; cdr3_length: 14; cdr3_nt: TGTGCCAGCAGCAGAGACAGGGCAGGGACTGAAGCTTTCTTT; cdr3_aa: CASSRDRAGTEAFF
d_call: .; j_call: TRBJ1-1; clone_size: .; v_call: TRBV4-1; cdr3_length: 13; cdr3_nt: TGCGCCAGCAGCCAAGGTTCGGGGGATGAAGCTTTCTTT; cdr3_aa: CASSQGSGDEAFF
d_call: .; j_call: TRBJ2-7; clone_size: few; v_call: TRBV10-2; cdr3_length: 13; cdr3_nt: TGCGCCATACCCCCCCGGGACCCTTACGAGCAGTACTTC; cdr3_aa: CAIPPRDPYEQYF
d_call: TRBD2; j_call: TRBJ2-2; clone_size: few; v_call: TRBV13; cdr3_length: 18; cdr3_nt: TGTGCCAGCAGCCCCCGGACTAGCGGGAGTGGCTACACCGGGGAGCTGTTTTTT; cdr3_aa: CASSPRTSGSGYTGELFF
d_call: .; j_call: TRBJ1-1; clone_size: few; v_call: TRBV30; cdr3_length: 11; cdr3_nt: TGTGCCTTGACGTTGAACACTGAAGCTTTCTTT; cdr3_aa: CALTLNTEAFF
d_call: .; j_call: TRBJ1-4; clone_size: few; v_call: TRBV7-9; cdr3_length: 16; cdr3_nt: TGTGCCAGCAGCTCGTGGCAGGGCACAACTAATGAAAAACTGTTTTTT; cdr3_aa: CASSSWQGTTNEKLFF
d_call: TRBD2; j_call: TRBJ2-7; clone_size: many; v_call: TRBV20-1; cdr3_length: 13; cdr3_nt: TGCAGTGCGTCCCAACTAGCGGGCTACGAGCAGTACTTC; cdr3_aa: CSASQLAGYEQYF
d_call: .; j_call: TRBJ1-2; clone_size: many; v_call: TRBV6-5; cdr3_length: 12; cdr3_nt: TGTGCCAGCAGTTCTGGGATCTATGGCTACACCTTC; cdr3_aa: CASSSGIYGYTF
d_call: TRBD2; j_call: TRBJ2-7; clone_size: .; v_call: TRBV20-1; cdr3_length: 16; cdr3_nt: TGCAGTGCTAGAGATCCCCTAGCGGGAGGGACCTACGAGCAGTACTTC; cdr3_aa: CSARDPLAGGTYEQYF
d_call: TRBD2; j_call: TRBJ2-7; clone_size: many; v_call: TRBV28; cdr3_length: 15; cdr3_nt: TGTGCCAGCAGTCCCTCGGGAGCGGGAACCGGCGAGCAGTACTTC; cdr3_aa: CASSPSGAGTGEQYF
d_call: .; j_call: TRBJ2-2; clone_size: .; v_call: TRBV6-1; cdr3_length: 15; cdr3_nt: TGTGCCAGCAGGGGAACTAGAGCGAACACCGGGGAGCTGTTTTTT; cdr3_aa: CASRGTRANTGELFF
d_call: TRBD1; j_call: TRBJ1-3; clone_size: few; v_call: TRBV30; cdr3_length: 13; cdr3_nt: TGTGCCTGGAGTGTAACAGGGGCAGACACCATATATTTT; cdr3_aa: CAWSVTGADTIYF
d_call: .; j_call: TRBJ2-4; clone_size: .; v_call: TRBV6-4; cdr3_length: 16; cdr3_nt: TGTGCCAGCGGCGAAGGGTTTAGAAGAACCAAAAACATTCAGTACTTC; cdr3_aa: CASGEGFRRTKNIQYF
d_call: .; j_call: TRBJ1-1; clone_size: .; v_call: TRBV28; cdr3_length: 14; cdr3_nt: TGTGCCAGCAGTCCGCACAGGACGAACACTGAAGCTTTCTTT; cdr3_aa: CASSPHRTNTEAFF
d_call: TRBD2; j_call: TRBJ2-7; clone_size: many; v_call: TRBV10-3; cdr3_length: 15; cdr3_nt: TGTGCCATCAGTGACGGACTAGCGGCCACCTACGAGCAGTACTTC; cdr3_aa: CAISDGLAATYEQYF
d_call: .; j_call: TRBJ1-6; clone_size: few; v_call: TRBV5-1; cdr3_length: 15; cdr3_nt: TGCGCCAGCAGCTTGGGACTAGCGGGAAATTCACCCCTCCACTTT; cdr3_aa: CASSLGLAGNSPLHF
d_call: .; j_call: TRBJ2-7; clone_size: .; v_call: TRBV20-1; cdr3_length: 13; cdr3_nt: TGCAGTGCCAACCGGGACTTCACCTACGAGCAGTACTTC; cdr3_aa: CSANRDFTYEQYF
d_call: TRBD1; j_call: TRBJ2-7; clone_size: .; v_call: TRBV15; cdr3_length: 21; cdr3_nt: TGTGCCACCAGCAGAACGCTAGACACCCTACCGGGACAGGGAGGGTTTAACGAGCAGTACTTC; cdr3_aa: CATSRTLDTLPGQGGFNEQYF
d_call: .; j_call: TRBJ1-2; clone_size: many; v_call: TRBV2; cdr3_length: 15; cdr3_nt: TGTGCCAGCAGCCGGACATTCACAGAGGCATATGGCTACACCTTC; cdr3_aa: CASSRTFTEAYGYTF
d_call: TRBD1; j_call: TRBJ2-5; clone_size: .; v_call: TRBV18; cdr3_length: 15; cdr3_nt: TGTGCCAGCTCACCAGGGGACAGGGTCGGCGAGACCCAGTACTTC; cdr3_aa: CASSPGDRVGETQYF
d_call: TRBD2; j_call: TRBJ2-2; clone_size: few; v_call: TRBV11-1; cdr3_length: 16; cdr3_nt: TGTGCCAGCAGCTTAGTAGGTGCGGGAGTTACCGGGGAGCTGTTTTTT; cdr3_aa: CASSLVGAGVTGELFF
d_call: .; j_call: TRBJ2-7; clone_size: .; v_call: TRBV5-1; cdr3_length: 14; cdr3_nt: TGTGCCAGCAGCCCCACAGGGATGACCTACGAGCAGTACTTC; cdr3_aa: CASSPTGMTYEQYF
d_call: TRBD1; j_call: TRBJ2-2; clone_size: many; v_call: TRBV7-7; cdr3_length: 14; cdr3_nt: TGTGCTAGCAGCCCGGACAGGGGCGCCGGGGAGCTGTTTTTT; cdr3_aa: CASSPDRGAGELFF
d_call: .; j_call: TRBJ2-7; clone_size: few; v_call: TRBV4-1; cdr3_length: 15; cdr3_nt: TGCGCCAGCAGCCAAGAGCCGACGGCCCGGTACGAGCAGTACTTC; cdr3_aa: CASSQEPTARYEQYF
d_call: TRBD1; j_call: TRBJ1-2; clone_size: many; v_call: TRBV28; cdr3_length: 14; cdr3_nt: TGTGCCAGCAGTCCTGGGACAGGGATCTATGGCTACACCTTC; cdr3_aa: CASSPGTGIYGYTF
d_call: TRBD2; j_call: TRBJ2-5; clone_size: many; v_call: TRBV27; cdr3_length: 16; cdr3_nt: TGTGCCAGCAGTTTACTAGCGGGAGGGTACCAAGAGACCCAGTACTTC; cdr3_aa: CASSLLAGGYQETQYF
d_call: .; j_call: TRBJ2-5; clone_size: many; v_call: TRBV9; cdr3_length: 12; cdr3_nt: TGTGCCAGCAGCGTGAGGGGGGAGACCCAGTACTTC; cdr3_aa: CASSVRGETQYF
d_call: TRBD1; j_call: TRBJ1-1; clone_size: many; v_call: TRBV7-9; cdr3_length: 12; cdr3_nt: TGTGCCAGCAGCTCGGACAGGGCTGAAGCTTTCTTT; cdr3_aa: CASSSDRAEAFF
d_call: .; j_call: TRBJ1-1; clone_size: many; v_call: TRBV6-1; cdr3_length: 10; cdr3_nt: TGTGCCGCAAGGGTCACTGAAGCTTTCTTT; cdr3_aa: CAARVTEAFF
d_call: .; j_call: TRBJ2-5; clone_size: many; v_call: TRBV7-3; cdr3_length: 13; cdr3_nt: TGTGCCAGCAGCTTAGAAACCGGAGGGACCCAGTACTTC; cdr3_aa: CASSLETGGTQYF
d_call: .; j_call: TRBJ2-3; clone_size: once; v_call: TRBV6-5; cdr3_length: 15; cdr3_nt: TGTGCCAGCAGTTCGTGGGAGGGGGCGTCAGATACGCAGTATTTT; cdr3_aa: CASSSWEGASDTQYF
d_call: .; j_call: TRBJ2-3; clone_size: .; v_call: TRBV2; cdr3_length: 16; cdr3_nt: TGTGCCAGCAGCTCCTCGGGACGGAGTAACACAGATACGCAGTATTTT; cdr3_aa: CASSSSGRSNTDTQYF